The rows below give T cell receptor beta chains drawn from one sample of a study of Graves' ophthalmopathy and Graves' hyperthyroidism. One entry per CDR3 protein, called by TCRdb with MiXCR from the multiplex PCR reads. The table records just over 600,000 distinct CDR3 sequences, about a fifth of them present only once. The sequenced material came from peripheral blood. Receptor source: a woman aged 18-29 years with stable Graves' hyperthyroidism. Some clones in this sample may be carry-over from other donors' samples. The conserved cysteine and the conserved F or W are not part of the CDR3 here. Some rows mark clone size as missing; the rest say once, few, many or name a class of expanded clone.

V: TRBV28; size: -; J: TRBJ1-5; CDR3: ASSVRHGVEQPQH
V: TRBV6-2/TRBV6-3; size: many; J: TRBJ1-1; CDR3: ASSYSASPNTEAF
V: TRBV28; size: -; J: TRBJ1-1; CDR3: ASSLAPPTVHTEAF
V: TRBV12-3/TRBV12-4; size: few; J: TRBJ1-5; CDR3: ASRLDRRQPQH
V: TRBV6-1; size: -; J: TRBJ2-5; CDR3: ASNPVGFHEETQY
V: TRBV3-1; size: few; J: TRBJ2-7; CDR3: ASRGTSGKNEQY
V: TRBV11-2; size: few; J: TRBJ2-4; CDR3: ASSALKDLKQY
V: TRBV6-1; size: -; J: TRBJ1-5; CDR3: ASRDQVVTQPQH
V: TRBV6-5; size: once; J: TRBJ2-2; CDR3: ASSYSAGQPPQKLF
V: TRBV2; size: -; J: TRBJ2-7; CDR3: ASSLTSGRPEQY
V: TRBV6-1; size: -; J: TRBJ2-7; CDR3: ASSEASGGGAYEQY
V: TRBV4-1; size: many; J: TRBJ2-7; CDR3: ASSHISGQGSYEQY
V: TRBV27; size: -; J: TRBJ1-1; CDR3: ASSSRGVYTEAF
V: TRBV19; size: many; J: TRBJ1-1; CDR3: ASSGRTVEAF
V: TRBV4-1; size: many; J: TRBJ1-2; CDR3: ASSQDPRGTGYT
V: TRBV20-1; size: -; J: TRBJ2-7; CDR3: SAPRVANSYEQY
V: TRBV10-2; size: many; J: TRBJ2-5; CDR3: ASSDRGKTQY
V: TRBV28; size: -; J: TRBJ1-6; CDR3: ASRISSSPLH
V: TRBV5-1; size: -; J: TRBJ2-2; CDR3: ASSIGFTTGELF
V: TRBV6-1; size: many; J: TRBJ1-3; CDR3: ASMAGIGNTIY
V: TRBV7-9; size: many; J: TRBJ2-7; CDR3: ASSSPGHYEQY
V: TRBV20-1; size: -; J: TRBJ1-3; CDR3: SARNPLSGNTIY
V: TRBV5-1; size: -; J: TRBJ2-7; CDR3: ASSFRVGYEQY
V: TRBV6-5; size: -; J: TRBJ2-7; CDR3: ASSFSGVAYEQY
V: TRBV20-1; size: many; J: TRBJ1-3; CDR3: SARVGTGWSGNTIY
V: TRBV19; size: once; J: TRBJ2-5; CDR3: ASESTGLGETQY
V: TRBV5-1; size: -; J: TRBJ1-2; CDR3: ASSLAWDRGPYT
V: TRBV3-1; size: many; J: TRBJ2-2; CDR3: ASSQDRDGELF
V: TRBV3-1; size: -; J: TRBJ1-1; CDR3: ASSQANRGTEAF
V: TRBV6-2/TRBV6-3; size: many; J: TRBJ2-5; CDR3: ASSYGLAGGRTQETQY
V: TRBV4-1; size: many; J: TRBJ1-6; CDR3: ASSQDPSGTDNSPLH
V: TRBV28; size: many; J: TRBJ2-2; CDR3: ASSSPRVGGELF
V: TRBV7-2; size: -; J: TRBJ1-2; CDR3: ASSTPEGADYGYT
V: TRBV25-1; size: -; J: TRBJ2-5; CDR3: ASSQPTGTGGSQY
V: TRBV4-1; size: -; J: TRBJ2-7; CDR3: ASSQGGGRGPTEQY
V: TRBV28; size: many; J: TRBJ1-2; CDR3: ASSQPTLINNRVGYT
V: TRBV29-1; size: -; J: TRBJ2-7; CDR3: SVDTELAGIYEQY
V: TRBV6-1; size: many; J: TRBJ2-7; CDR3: ASRQGPGYEQY
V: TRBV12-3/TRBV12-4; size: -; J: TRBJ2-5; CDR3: ASTDRVRGETQY
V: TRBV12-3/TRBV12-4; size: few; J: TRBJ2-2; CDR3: ASSSGQQTGELF
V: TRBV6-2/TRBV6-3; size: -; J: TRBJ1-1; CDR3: AGSSGQLRGEAF
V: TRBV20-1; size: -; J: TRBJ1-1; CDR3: SARDKLAEAF
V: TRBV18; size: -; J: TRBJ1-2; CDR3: ASSPRRQGGSSYGYT
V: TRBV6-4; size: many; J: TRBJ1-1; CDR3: ASSTVRRRSMNTEAF
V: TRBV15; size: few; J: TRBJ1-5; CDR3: ATSSGPGGNQPQH